Reported below is one T cell receptor beta chain. Assay used: immunoSEQ multiplex PCR; TCRdb lists only in-frame clones, some missing. The sample has approximately 250,000 clones, roughly 85% seen once. The sample comes from a study of blood T cell repertoires in COVID-19. About the study: PBMCs, B-cell-depleted T cells, or T cells provided the cDNA or gDNA that made up the material.

The CDR3 sequence is 15 residues long. Germline CDR1 reads SGHRS; CDR2 reads YFSETQ. The V end lost 2 bases, the J end lost 1 base, and 10 bases lay between the germline ends. The TCR comes from a man aged 45-60 years with COVID-19, enrolled during active disease. The sample was peripheral blood. The chain combines TRBV5-1 with TRBJ2-1, with D perhaps TRBD2 (5 bases). The CDR3 is CASSFSGESYNEQFF. The CDR3 nucleotides are TGCGCCAGCAGCTTCTCCGGGGAATCCTACAATGAGCAGTTCTTC.